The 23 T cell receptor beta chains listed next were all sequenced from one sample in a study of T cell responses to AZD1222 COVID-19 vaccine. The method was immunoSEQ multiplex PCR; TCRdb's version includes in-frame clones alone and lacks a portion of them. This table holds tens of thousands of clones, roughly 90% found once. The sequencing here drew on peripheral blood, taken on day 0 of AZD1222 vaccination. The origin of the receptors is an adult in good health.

The CDR3 DNA reads as TGTGCCAGCATGCGGAACTATGGCTACACCTTC. This codes for CASMRNYGYTF. This chain joins TRBV6-5 and TRBJ1-2; unclear D gene. Trimming removed 7 bases from V and 2 bases from J, with 5 bases in between. The germline V gene has CDR1 MNHEY and CDR2 SVGAGI. This CDR3 has 11 residues.

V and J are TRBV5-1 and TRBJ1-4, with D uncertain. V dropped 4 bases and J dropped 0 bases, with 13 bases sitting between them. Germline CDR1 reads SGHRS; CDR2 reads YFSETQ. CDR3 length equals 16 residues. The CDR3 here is CASSKDGFATNEKLFF. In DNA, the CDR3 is TGCGCCAGCAGCAAGGACGGATTTGCAACTAATGAAAAACTGTTTTTT.

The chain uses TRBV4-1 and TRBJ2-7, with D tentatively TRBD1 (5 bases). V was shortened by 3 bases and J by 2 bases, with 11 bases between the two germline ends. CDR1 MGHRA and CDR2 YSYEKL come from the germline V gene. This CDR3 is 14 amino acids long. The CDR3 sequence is CASSQAGQPYEQYF. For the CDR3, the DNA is TGCGCCAGCAGCCAGGCCGGACAACCCTACGAGCAGTACTTC.

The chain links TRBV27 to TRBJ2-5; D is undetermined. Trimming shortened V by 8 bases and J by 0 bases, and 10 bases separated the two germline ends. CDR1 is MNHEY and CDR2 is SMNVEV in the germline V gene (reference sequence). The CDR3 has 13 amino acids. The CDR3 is CASSLLDQETQYF. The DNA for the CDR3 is TGTGCCAGCTCCCTTCTTGACCAAGAGACCCAGTACTTC.

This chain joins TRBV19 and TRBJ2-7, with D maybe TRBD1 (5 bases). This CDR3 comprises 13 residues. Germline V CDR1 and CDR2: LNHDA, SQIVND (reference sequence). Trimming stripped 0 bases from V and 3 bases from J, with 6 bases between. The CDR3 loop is CASSIDRDYEQYF. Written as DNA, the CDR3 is TGTGCCAGTAGTATAGACAGGGACTACGAGCAGTACTTC. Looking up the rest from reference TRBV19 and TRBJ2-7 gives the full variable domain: DGGITQSPKYLFRKEGQNVTLSCEQNLNHDAMYWYRQDPGQGLRLIYYSQIVNDFQKGDIAEGYSVSREKKESFPLTVTSAQKNPTAFYLCASSIDRDYEQYFGPGTRLTVT.

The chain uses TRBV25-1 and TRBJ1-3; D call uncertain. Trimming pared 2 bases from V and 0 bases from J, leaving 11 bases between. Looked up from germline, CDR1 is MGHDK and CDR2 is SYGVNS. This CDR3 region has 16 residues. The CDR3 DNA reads TGTGCCAGCAGTGAACCCGGACGGAGCTCTGGAAACACCATATATTTT. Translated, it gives CASSEPGRSSGNTIYF.

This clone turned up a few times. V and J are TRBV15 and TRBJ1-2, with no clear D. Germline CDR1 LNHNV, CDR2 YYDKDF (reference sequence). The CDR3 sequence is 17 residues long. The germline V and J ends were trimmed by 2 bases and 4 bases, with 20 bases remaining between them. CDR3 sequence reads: CATSRNTESLVFYGYTF. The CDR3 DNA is TGTGCCACCAGCAGAAACACGGAGTCCCTGGTCTTCTATGGCTACACCTTC.

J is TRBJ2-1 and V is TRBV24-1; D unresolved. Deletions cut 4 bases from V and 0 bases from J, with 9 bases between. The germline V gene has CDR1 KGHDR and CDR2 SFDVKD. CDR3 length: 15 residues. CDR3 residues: CATSEPVSSYNEQFF. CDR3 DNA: TGTGCCACCAGTGAGCCTGTCAGCTCCTACAATGAGCAGTTCTTC.

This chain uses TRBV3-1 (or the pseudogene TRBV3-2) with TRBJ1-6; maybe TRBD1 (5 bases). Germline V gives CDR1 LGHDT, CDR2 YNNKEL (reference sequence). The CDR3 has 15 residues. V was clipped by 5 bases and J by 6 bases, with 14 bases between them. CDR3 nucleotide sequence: TGTGCCAGCAGCGAAGTATGGCAGGGTAATTCACCCCTCCACTTT. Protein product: CASSEVWQGNSPLHF.

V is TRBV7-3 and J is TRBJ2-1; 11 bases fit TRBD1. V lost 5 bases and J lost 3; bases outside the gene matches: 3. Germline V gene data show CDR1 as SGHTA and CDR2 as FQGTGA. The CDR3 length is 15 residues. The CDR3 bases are TGTGCCAGCAGCCAAGGGACAGGGGGCTACAATGAGCAGTTCTTC. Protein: CASSQGTGGYNEQFF.

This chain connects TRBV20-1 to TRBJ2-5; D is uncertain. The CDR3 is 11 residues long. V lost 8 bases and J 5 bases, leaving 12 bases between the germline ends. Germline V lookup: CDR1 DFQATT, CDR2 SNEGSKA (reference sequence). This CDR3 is CSRLDGETQYF. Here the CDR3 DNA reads TGCAGTCGGTTGGACGGGGAGACCCAGTACTTC.

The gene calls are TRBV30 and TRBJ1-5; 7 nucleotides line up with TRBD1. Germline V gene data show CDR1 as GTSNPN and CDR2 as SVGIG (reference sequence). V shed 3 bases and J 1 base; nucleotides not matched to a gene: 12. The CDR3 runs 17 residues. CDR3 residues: CAWSTDRSSESNQPQHF. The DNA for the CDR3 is TGTGCCTGGAGCACGGACAGGTCTTCTGAGAGCAATCAGCCCCAGCATTTT. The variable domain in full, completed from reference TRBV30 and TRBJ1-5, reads SQTIHQWPATLVQPVGSPLSLECTVEGTSNPNLYWYRQAAGRGLQLLFYSVGIGQISSEVPQNLSASRPQDRQFILSSKKLLLSDSGFYLCAWSTDRSSESNQPQHFGDGTRLSIL.

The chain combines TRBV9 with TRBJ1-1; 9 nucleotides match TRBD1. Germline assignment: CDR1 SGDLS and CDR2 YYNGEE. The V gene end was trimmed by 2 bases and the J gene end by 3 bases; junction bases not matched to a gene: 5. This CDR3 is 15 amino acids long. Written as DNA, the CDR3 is TGTGCCAGCAGCGTCGGGGACAGGGTATACACTGAAGCTTTCTTT. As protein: CASSVGDRVYTEAFF. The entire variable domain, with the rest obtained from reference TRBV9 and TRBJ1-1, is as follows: DSGVTQTPKHLITATGQRVTLRCSPRSGDLSVYWYQQSLDQGLQFLIQYYNGEERAKGNILERFSAQQFPDLHSELNLSSLELGDSALYFCASSVGDRVYTEAFFGQGTRLTVV.

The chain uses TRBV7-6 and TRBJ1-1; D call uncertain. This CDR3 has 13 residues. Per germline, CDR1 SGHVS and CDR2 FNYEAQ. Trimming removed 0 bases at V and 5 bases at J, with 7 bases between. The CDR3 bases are TGTGCCAGCAGCTTAGCGTATGGGACTGAAGCTTTCTTT. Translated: CASSLAYGTEAFF. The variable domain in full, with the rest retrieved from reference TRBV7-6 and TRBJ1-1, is GAGVSQSPRYKVTKRGQDVALRCDPISGHVSLYWYRQALGQGPEFLTYFNYEAQQDKSGLPNDRFSAERPEGSISTLTIQRTEQRDSAMYRCASSLAYGTEAFFGQGTRLTVV.

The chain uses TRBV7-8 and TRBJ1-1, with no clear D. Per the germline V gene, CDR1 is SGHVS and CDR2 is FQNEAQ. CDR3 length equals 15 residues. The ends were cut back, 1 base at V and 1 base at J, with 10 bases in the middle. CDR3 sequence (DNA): TGTGCCAGCAGCTTAGTTGGGTCAGGGAACACTGAAGCTTTCTTT. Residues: CASSLVGSGNTEAFF.

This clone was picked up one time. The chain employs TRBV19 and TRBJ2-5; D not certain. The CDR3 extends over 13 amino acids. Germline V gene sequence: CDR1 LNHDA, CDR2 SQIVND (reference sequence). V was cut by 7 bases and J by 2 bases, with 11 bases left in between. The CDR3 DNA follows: TGTGCCAGTACCGCAAGAGGACAAGAGACCCAGTACTTC. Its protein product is CASTARGQETQYF. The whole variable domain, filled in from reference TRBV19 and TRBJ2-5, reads DGGITQSPKYLFRKEGQNVTLSCEQNLNHDAMYWYRQDPGQGLRLIYYSQIVNDFQKGDIAEGYSVSREKKESFPLTVTSAQKNPTAFYLCASTARGQETQYFGPGTRLLVL.

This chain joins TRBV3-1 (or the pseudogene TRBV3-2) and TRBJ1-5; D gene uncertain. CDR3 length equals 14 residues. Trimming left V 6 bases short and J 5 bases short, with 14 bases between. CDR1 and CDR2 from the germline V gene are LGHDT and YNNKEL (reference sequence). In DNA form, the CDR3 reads TGTGCCAGCAGTCAAAACAGTATACATCAGCCCCAGCATTTT. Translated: CASSQNSIHQPQHF.

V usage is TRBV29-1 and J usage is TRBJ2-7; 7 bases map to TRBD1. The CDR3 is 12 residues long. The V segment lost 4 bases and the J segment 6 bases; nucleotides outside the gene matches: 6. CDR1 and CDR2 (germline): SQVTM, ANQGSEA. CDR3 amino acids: CSVVGTALEQYF. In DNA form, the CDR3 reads TGCAGCGTTGTTGGGACAGCCCTCGAGCAGTACTTC.

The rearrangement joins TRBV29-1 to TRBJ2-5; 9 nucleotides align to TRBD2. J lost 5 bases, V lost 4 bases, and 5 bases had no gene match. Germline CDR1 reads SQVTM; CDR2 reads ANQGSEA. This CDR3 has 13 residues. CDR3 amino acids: CSVVAGGPETQYF. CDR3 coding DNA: TGCAGCGTTGTTGCGGGAGGGCCTGAGACCCAGTACTTC.

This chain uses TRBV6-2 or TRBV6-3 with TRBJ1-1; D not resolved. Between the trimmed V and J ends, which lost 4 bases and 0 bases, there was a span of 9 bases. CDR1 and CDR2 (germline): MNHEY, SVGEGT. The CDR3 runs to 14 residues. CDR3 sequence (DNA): TGTGCCAGCAGTTTTGGCACAATGAACACTGAAGCTTTCTTT. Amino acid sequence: CASSFGTMNTEAFF.

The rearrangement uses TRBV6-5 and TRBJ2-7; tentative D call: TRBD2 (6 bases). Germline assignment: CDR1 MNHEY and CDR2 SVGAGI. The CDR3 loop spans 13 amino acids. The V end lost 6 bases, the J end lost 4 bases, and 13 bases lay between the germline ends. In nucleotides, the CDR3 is TGTGCCAGCAGCTCGGCGGGGACGTACGAGCAGTACTTC. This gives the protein CASSSAGTYEQYF.

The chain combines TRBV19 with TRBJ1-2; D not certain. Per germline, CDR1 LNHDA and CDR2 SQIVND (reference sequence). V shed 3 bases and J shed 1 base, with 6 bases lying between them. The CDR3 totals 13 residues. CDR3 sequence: CASSMDLNYGYTF. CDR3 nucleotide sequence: TGTGCCAGTAGTATGGATCTTAACTATGGCTACACCTTC.

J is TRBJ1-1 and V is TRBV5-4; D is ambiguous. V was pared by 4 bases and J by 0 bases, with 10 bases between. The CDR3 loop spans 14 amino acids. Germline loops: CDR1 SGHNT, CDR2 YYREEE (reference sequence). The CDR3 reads CASSLDLMNTEAFF. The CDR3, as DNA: TGTGCCAGCAGCCTGGACCTAATGAACACTGAAGCTTTCTTT.